This T cell receptor (beta chain) derives from a study of T cells in Graves' hyperthyroidism and ophthalmopathy. Study-wide points: Blood also held most thyroid clonotypes expanded beyond 0.001.

As for this clonotype: As yet, its antigen is unknown.

This CDR3 region has 16 residues. Trimming took 0 bases from V and 2 from J, leaving 10 bases between them. In germline, CDR1 is KGHSH, CDR2 LQKENI. Template material for amplifying TCR beta CDR3 regions consisted of RNA transcripts. The HTBI primer set drove a first-round RT-PCR of the TCR CDR3. TCRdb recomputed calls from the multiplex PCR reads with MiXCR, one row per CDR3 protein. The profile covers some 510,000 distinct CDR3 sequences, with less than 25% appearing a single time and less than 30% taken by the ten largest. Lactation, pregnancy, other autoimmune disease or uncontrolled infection led to exclusion of patients. Clinical symptoms, serum thyroxine and TRAb, thyroid ultrasound and orbital computed tomography together formed the diagnostic basis.

The receptor's source is a man in his late teens or twenties with Graves' hyperthyroidism. This sequence joins TRBV18 and TRBJ2-2; D not certain. The sample taken for sequencing was blood. CDR3 residues: CASSPPSGLNTGELFF. The DNA for the CDR3 is TGTGCCAGCTCACCACCGTCCGGCCTTAACACCGGGGAGCTGTTTTTT.